This TCR beta chain was profiled in a study of T-cell reconstitution after alpha-beta-depleted transplantation in children. The TCRbeta library incorporated unique molecular identifiers. TCRdb re-derived calls from the PCR reads in MiXCR, one entry per CDR3 protein. The sample has roughly 310,000 distinct CDR3 sequences, over 20% seen once. Study findings and constraints: T-cell counts and diversity were attributed mostly to newly produced T cells one year after transplant. Day-60 TCRbeta diversity that was high in some patients was derived from surviving recipient T cells and thymic progenitors.

CDR3 size: 16 residues. As concerns this clonotype: What it binds is not known.

This specimen was PBMCs, mostly from graft donor cells, taken 180 days after TCRalphabeta/CD19-depleted stem cell transplant. The receptor's source is a male patient under 18 who had a stem cell transplant for acute lymphoblastic leukemia, so the T cells may come from the graft donor. The rearrangement uses TRBV12-2 and TRBJ2-3; no DNA check was done on the table's D call, TRBD1. TRBV12-2 is marked as a pseudogene. The CDR3 region has the DNA TGTGCAAGTCGCTTAGCAGGGGACGAGAATACAGATACGCAGTATTTT. It encodes CASRLAGDENTDTQYF.